This TCR beta chain was sequenced during a study of blood T cell repertoires in COVID-19. Overall study: Material from acute and convalescent COVID-19 was sourced from the United States, Italy and Spain.

This clone was observed a single time. TCRdb keeps only in-frame clones here, not all; method: immunoSEQ multiplex PCR. The sample holds 150,000 or so clones; 84% are singletons and the top ten take less than 9%. The CDR3 consists of 17 residues. Germline loops: CDR1 SGHVS, CDR2 FQNEAQ. V was pared by 1 base and J by 0 bases, with 3 bases of the junction left unmatched. The sequence came from a man aged 35 to 55 who had recovered from COVID-19. The genes are TRBV7-8 and TRBJ2-6; 7 nucleotides line up with TRBD1. Sequencing was carried out using peripheral blood. The CDR3 reads CASSLDTGASGANVLTF. CDR3 coding DNA: TGTGCCAGCAGCTTAGATACAGGGGCCTCTGGGGCCAACGTCCTGACTTTC.